These T cell receptor beta chains were read from a single sample in a study of blood T cell repertoires in COVID-19. Generated by immunoSEQ multiplex PCR, the TCRdb table keeps only in-frame clones and is missing some. This table has 95,000 to 110,000 clones, roughly 84% appearing once. Sequencing was performed on peripheral blood. The receptors were gathered from a man aged 55 to 70 with acute or convalescent COVID-19. The CDR3 runs from the conserved cysteine through the conserved F or W. Fields, in order: V gene, D gene, J gene, clone size, CDR3 protein, CDR3 DNA. A D gene is named only where the DNA matches it firmly. Clone size is given for some rows only: seen once, a few or many times, or a class if the clone is expanded.

TRBV5-6	TRBD1	TRBJ1-2	once	CASSPRDSILSLTF	TGTGCCAGCAGCCCACGGGACAGTATATTATCTCTCACCTTC
TRBV18	NA	TRBJ2-1	few	CASSIAQDNSAVNEQFF	TGTGCCAGCTCAATAGCCCAGGACAACTCGGCGGTCAATGAGCAGTTCTTC
TRBV3-1/TRBV3-2	TRBD2	TRBJ2-4	NA	CASSQGRAGALAKNIQYF	TGTGCCAGCAGCCAAGGAAGGGCGGGAGCATTGGCCAAAAACATTCAGTACTTC
TRBV28	NA	TRBJ1-1	NA	CASSYRVYNTEAFF	TGTGCCAGCAGCTACAGGGTTTATAACACTGAAGCTTTCTTT
TRBV7-2	NA	TRBJ2-5	NA	CASSFSSGLRGETQYF	TGTGCCAGCAGCTTTTCCTCTGGGCTTCGAGGGGAGACCCAGTACTTC
TRBV12-3/TRBV12-4	NA	TRBJ1-2	NA	CASSLVNSYGYTF	TGTGCCAGCAGTTTAGTGAACAGCTATGGCTACACCTTC
TRBV18	TRBD2	TRBJ2-5	NA	CASTSGTGGETQYF	TGTGCCAGCACTAGCGGGACGGGAGGAGAGACCCAGTACTTC
TRBV21-1	NA	TRBJ1-5	NA	CASSCNTRQPQHF	TGTGCCAGCAGCTGTAACACGAGGCAACCCCAGCATTTT
TRBV5-1	TRBD2	TRBJ2-2	NA	CASSRSGRAVTGELFF	TGCGCCAGCAGTAGAAGCGGGAGGGCCGTTACCGGGGAGCTGTTTTTT
TRBV19	NA	TRBJ2-1	NA	CASRGAASYNEQFF	TGTGCCAGTAGGGGGGCGGCCTCCTACAATGAGCAGTTCTTC